This T cell receptor beta chain was recovered during a study of T-cell reconstitution after alpha-beta-depleted transplantation in children. The study's findings and limits: Newly produced T cells mostly provided counts and TCRbeta diversity after one year, as hyperexpanded clones declined. Expanded clones from the graft, numbering several hundred, reportedly supplied alpha-beta T cells about two months after transplant.

Of note for this clonotype: No antigen is known for it.

TCRbeta library construction was performed incorporating unique molecular identifiers. MiXCR was run by TCRdb on the PCR reads, yielding one entry per CDR3 protein. The data contain 200,000 or so distinct CDR3 sequences, roughly 9.1% of them singletons. J lost 6 bases, V lost 3 bases, and 10 bases had no gene match. Germline V gene lookup returns CDR1 LGHDT and CDR2 YNNKEL (reference sequence). The CDR3 has 16 residues. The starting material was PBMCs, mostly from graft donor cells, obtained 360 days after TCRalphabeta/CD19-depleted stem cell transplant. The source is a male patient aged 2-9 years who had a stem cell transplant for acute myeloid leukemia, so the T cells may come from the graft donor. J is TRBJ2-1 and V is TRBV3-1; TRBD2 matches 8 bases. CDR3 sequence (DNA): TGTGCCAGCAGCCACCTACGGGGGGGCCCTGGCAATGAGCAGTTCTTC. Translation gives CASSHLRGGPGNEQFF.